The rows below give T cell receptor beta chains drawn from one sample of a study of T cell responses to AZD1222 COVID-19 vaccine. This table comes from immunoSEQ multiplex PCR, and its TCRdb copy is limited to in-frame clones, with some not included. This table holds more than 100,000 clones, 88% found once. The specimen was peripheral blood, collected on day 0 of AZD1222 vaccination. The receptors originated from an adult in good health. Both conserved end residues are part of each CDR3. The order of the fields is D gene, clone size, V gene, J gene, CDR3 protein, CDR3 DNA. D genes are given only for firm matches. The size of a clone is reported for some rows only, either as once, few or many, or as a class for expanded clones.

D: .
size: .
V: TRBV7-3
J: TRBJ1-6
CDR3: CASSLDAYNSPLHF
DNA: TGTGCCAGCAGCTTAGATGCCTATAATTCACCCCTCCACTTT

D: .
size: few
V: TRBV4-1
J: TRBJ1-3
CDR3: CASSQEGRNSGNTIYF
DNA: TGCGCCAGCAGCCAAGAGGGGAGGAACTCTGGAAACACCATATATTTT

D: .
size: .
V: TRBV19
J: TRBJ1-2
CDR3: CASSPDTTPYGYTF
DNA: TGTGCCAGTAGCCCGGACACCACCCCCTATGGCTACACCTTC

D: .
size: .
V: TRBV19
J: TRBJ1-2
CDR3: CASSPRAQWPTF
DNA: TGTGCCAGTAGTCCAAGGGCCCAGTGGCCCACCTTC

D: .
size: .
V: TRBV9
J: TRBJ2-2
CDR3: CASSTWPPLANTGELFF
DNA: TGTGCCAGCAGCACCTGGCCCCCTCTAGCGAACACCGGGGAGCTGTTTTTT

D: .
size: .
V: TRBV7-9
J: TRBJ1-3
CDR3: CASSLWDTVSGNTIYF
DNA: TGTGCCAGCAGCCTATGGGACACCGTCTCTGGAAACACCATATATTTT

D: .
size: .
V: TRBV2
J: TRBJ2-5
CDR3: CASRERVLQETQYF
DNA: TGTGCCAGCAGAGAGCGGGTGCTACAAGAGACCCAGTACTTC

D: .
size: .
V: TRBV5-1
J: TRBJ2-3
CDR3: CASSSGHERGAQYF
DNA: TGCGCCAGCAGCTCGGGACATGAGCGAGGGGCGCAGTATTTT

D: TRBD1
size: few
V: TRBV10-3
J: TRBJ2-1
CDR3: CAISALDRVTEQFF
DNA: TGTGCCATCAGTGCTCTGGACAGGGTCACTGAGCAGTTCTTC

D: .
size: .
V: TRBV19
J: TRBJ2-5
CDR3: CASSIRGRGETQYF
DNA: TGTGCCAGTAGTATCCGGGGGCGTGGGGAGACCCAGTACTTC